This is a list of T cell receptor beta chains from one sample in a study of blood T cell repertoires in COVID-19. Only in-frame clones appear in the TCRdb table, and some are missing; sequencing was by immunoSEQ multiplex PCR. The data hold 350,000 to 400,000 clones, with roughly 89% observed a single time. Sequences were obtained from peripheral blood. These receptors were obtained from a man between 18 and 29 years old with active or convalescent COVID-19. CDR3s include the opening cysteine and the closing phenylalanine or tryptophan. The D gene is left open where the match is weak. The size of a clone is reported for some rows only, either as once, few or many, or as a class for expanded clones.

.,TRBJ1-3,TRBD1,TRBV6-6,CASSYRGPGNTIYF,TGTGCCAGCAGTTACAGGGGGCCTGGAAACACCATATATTTT
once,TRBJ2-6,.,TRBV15,CATSPGGRPDPSGANVLTF,TGTGCCACCAGCCCCGGGGGACGCCCGGACCCCTCTGGGGCCAACGTCCTGACTTTC
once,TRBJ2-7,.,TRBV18,CASSQQGFEQYF,TGTGCCAGCTCACAACAGGGTTTCGAGCAGTACTTC
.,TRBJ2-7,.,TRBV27,CASSFEGYEQYF,TGTGCCAGCAGTTTTGAGGGATACGAGCAGTACTTC
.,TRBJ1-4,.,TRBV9,CASSPQGGNEKLFF,TGTGCCAGCAGCCCACAGGGCGGGAATGAAAAACTGTTTTTT
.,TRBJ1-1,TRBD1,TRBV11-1,CASRFGTGGNTEAFF,TGTGCCAGCAGATTCGGGACAGGGGGCAACACTGAAGCTTTCTTT
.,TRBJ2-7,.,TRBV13,CASSLESANYEQYF,TGTGCCAGCAGCTTAGAGAGTGCGAACTACGAGCAGTACTTC
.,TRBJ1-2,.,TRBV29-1,CSVEMDRRYGYTF,TGCAGCGTTGAAATGGACCGGAGGTATGGCTACACCTTC
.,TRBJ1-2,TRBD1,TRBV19,CASSMTGFGYTF,TGTGCCAGTAGTATGACAGGGTTTGGCTACACCTTC
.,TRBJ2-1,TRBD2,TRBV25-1,CAVRLAGGEQFF,TGTGCCGTGAGACTAGCGGGAGGCGAGCAGTTCTTC
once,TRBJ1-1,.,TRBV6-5,CASSLQQNTEAFF,TGTGCCAGCAGTTTACAGCAGAACACTGAAGCTTTCTTT
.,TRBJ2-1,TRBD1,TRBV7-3,CASSLYRGSYNEQFF,TGTGCCAGCAGCTTATACAGGGGATCCTACAATGAGCAGTTCTTC
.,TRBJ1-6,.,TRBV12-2,CASRLVGRVDSPLHF,TGTGCAAGTCGCTTAGTCGGCAGGGTGGATTCACCCCTCCACTTT
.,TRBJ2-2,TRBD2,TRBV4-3,CASSRGTSGNTGELFF,TGCGCCAGCAGCCGCGGGACTAGCGGGAACACCGGGGAGCTGTTTTTT
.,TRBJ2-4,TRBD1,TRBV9,CASSEGGTGQGNIQYF,TGTGCCAGCAGCGAGGGCGGAACGGGACAGGGAAACATTCAGTACTTC
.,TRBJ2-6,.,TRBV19,CASSIDLFFKGGSGANVLTF,TGTGCCAGTAGTATAGATCTTTTTTTTAAGGGGGGGAGTGGGGCCAACGTCCTGACTTTC
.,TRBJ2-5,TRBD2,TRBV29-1,CSVELLAGYQETQYF,TGCAGCGTTGAATTACTAGCGGGGTACCAAGAGACCCAGTACTTC
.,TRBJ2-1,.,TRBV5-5,CASSRALIAVGNEQFF,TGTGCCAGCAGCCGGGCGTTAATAGCGGTGGGTAATGAGCAGTTCTTC
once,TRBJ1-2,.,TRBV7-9,CASSFPGNGYTF,TGTGCCAGCAGCTTTCCGGGGAACGGCTACACCTTC
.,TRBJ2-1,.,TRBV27,CASSTSVRGYNEQFF,TGTGCCAGCAGTACCTCGGTAAGGGGCTACAATGAGCAGTTCTTC
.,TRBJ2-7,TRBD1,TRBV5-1,CASSGGQGAHEQYF,TGCGCCAGCAGCGGCGGACAGGGGGCCCACGAGCAGTACTTC
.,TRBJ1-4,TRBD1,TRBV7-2,CASSRRGRGNSNEKLFF,TGTGCCAGCAGCAGAAGGGGCAGGGGGAATTCTAATGAAAAACTGTTTTTT
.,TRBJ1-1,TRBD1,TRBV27,CASSLDRGGDEAFF,TGTGCCAGCAGTTTAGACAGGGGGGGAGATGAAGCTTTCTTT
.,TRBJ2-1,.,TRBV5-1,CASSPQINSYNEQFF,TGCGCCAGCAGCCCCCAGATCAACAGCTACAATGAGCAGTTCTTC
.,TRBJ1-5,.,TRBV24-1,CATAPGINQPQHF,TGTGCCACCGCCCCAGGGATCAATCAGCCCCAGCATTTT
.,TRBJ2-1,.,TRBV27,CASSWTLNQYNEQFF,TGTGCCAGCAGTTGGACACTTAACCAGTACAATGAGCAGTTCTTC
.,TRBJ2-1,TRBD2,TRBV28,CASRGPTRGKNEQFF,TGTGCCAGCAGGGGCCCAACGCGGGGGAAGAATGAGCAGTTCTTC
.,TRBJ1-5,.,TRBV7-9,CASTVRAAQHF,TGTGCCAGCACTGTGCGGGCAGCCCAGCATTTT
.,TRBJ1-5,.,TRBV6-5,CASSQRRVGDSQHF,TGTGCCAGCAGCCAAAGGAGGGTTGGGGATTCCCAGCATTTT
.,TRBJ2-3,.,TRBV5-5,CASSSIAASTDTQYF,TGTGCCAGCAGCTCAATCGCGGCTAGCACAGATACGCAGTATTTT
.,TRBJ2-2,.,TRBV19,CASQRTVRGTGELFF,TGTGCCAGCCAAAGGACAGTGCGGGGGACCGGGGAGCTGTTTTTT
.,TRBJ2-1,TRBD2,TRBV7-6,CASSPGTSGYYEQFF,TGTGCCAGCAGCCCTGGGACTAGCGGGTATTATGAGCAGTTCTTC
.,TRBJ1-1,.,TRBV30,CAWSKGGDTEAFF,TGTGCCTGGAGTAAAGGAGGGGACACTGAAGCTTTCTTT
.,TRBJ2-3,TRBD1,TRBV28,CASRQGPSTDTQYF,TGTGCCAGCAGACAGGGGCCCAGCACAGATACGCAGTATTTT
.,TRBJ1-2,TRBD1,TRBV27,CASSYLLGDRNGYTF,TGTGCCAGCAGTTACCTACTCGGGGACAGAAATGGCTACACCTTC
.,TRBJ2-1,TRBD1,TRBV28,CASVTGGRDEQFF,TGTGCCAGCGTAACAGGGGGCAGGGATGAGCAGTTCTTC
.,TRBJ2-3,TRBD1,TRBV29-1,CSAPQGSADTQYF,TGCAGCGCCCCACAGGGGTCCGCAGATACGCAGTATTTT
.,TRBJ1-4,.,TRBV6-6,CASNPTGPNEKLFF,TGTGCCAGCAACCCGACAGGACCTAATGAAAAACTGTTTTTT
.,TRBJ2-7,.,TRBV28,CASSSTTYEQYF,TGTGCCAGCAGTTCCACTACCTACGAGCAGTACTTC
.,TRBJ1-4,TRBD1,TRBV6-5,CASSYPRTGDNEKLFF,TGTGCCAGCAGTTACCCCCGGACAGGGGATAATGAAAAACTGTTTTTT
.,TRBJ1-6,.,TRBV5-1,CASSLQANSPLHF,TGCGCCAGCAGCTTGCAGGCAAATTCACCCCTCCACTTT
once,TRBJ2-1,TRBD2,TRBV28,CASSSAGEGGEQFF,TGTGCCAGCAGTTCCGCGGGAGAGGGCGGTGAGCAGTTCTTC
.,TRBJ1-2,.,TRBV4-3,CASSQDRQFYGYTF,TGCGCCAGCAGCCAGGACAGACAGTTCTATGGCTACACCTTC
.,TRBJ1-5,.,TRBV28,CASSLRSTGTTLINSNQPQHF,TGTGCCAGCAGTTTAAGGTCAACCGGGACAACTCTAATTAATAGCAATCAGCCCCAGCATTTT
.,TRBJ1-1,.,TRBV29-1,CSVELTGAAGNEAFF,TGCAGCGTTGAACTTACGGGGGCAGCGGGGAATGAAGCTTTCTTT
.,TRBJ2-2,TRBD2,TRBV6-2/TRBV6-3,CASSYRTSGNTGELFF,TGTGCCAGCAGTTACCGCACTAGCGGTAACACCGGGGAGCTGTTTTTT
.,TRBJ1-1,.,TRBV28,CASSLRGGGSTEAFF,TGTGCCAGCAGTTTACGAGGGGGGGGATCCACTGAAGCTTTCTTT